A selection of T cell receptor beta chains follows, all from one sample in a study of blood T cell repertoires in COVID-19. Measured with immunoSEQ multiplex PCR; TCRdb has only the in-frame clones, and not every one. The sample records around 270,000 clones, less than 90% being singletons. Source material: peripheral blood. These receptors were obtained from a woman aged 35 to 49 who had recovered from COVID-19. Both conserved end residues are part of each CDR3. The D gene is left open where the match is weak. Rows may omit the clone size; those that give it use once, few, many or a size class.

j_call	v_call	d_call	clone_size	cdr3_aa	cdr3_nt
TRBJ1-6	TRBV28	TRBD1	few	CASSPGQDHHSPLHF	TGTGCCAGCAGTCCGGGACAGGATCATCATTCACCCCTCCACTTT
TRBJ2-7	TRBV7-9	NA	NA	CASSPKDRRYEQYF	TGTGCCAGCAGCCCAAAGGACAGACGCTACGAGCAGTACTTC
TRBJ1-1	TRBV7-9	TRBD1	few	CASSLATGVLSAEAFF	TGTGCCAGCAGCTTAGCCACAGGGGTCCTCAGTGCTGAAGCTTTCTTT
TRBJ2-2	TRBV6-4	NA	NA	CASSDSGGNTGELFF	TGTGCCAGCAGTGACTCGGGGGGTAACACCGGGGAGCTGTTTTTT
TRBJ1-1	TRBV15	NA	NA	CATTKGDLRNTEAFF	TGTGCCACGACCAAGGGGGACCTTAGGAACACTGAAGCTTTCTTT
TRBJ1-3	TRBV6-6	NA	NA	CASSHLTGTDGNTIYF	TGTGCCAGCAGTCACCTGACCGGGACTGATGGAAACACCATATATTTT
TRBJ1-2	TRBV2	NA	NA	CASSEAAGWGTNYGYTF	TGTGCCAGCAGTGAAGCGGCGGGGTGGGGGACTAACTATGGCTACACCTTC
TRBJ1-3	TRBV3-1/TRBV3-2	NA	NA	CASSPQGSGNTIYF	TGTGCCAGCAGCCCACAGGGTTCTGGAAACACCATATATTTT
TRBJ1-5	TRBV13	NA	NA	CASSGGNQPQHF	TGTGCCAGCAGTGGGGGGAATCAGCCCCAGCATTTT
TRBJ1-1	TRBV7-9	NA	once	CASSPTGPTGDEAFF	TGTGCCAGCAGCCCTACCGGGCCGACAGGAGATGAAGCTTTCTTT
TRBJ2-7	TRBV7-2	TRBD2	NA	CASSLVGTSGYEQYF	TGTGCCAGCAGCTTAGTTGGGACTAGCGGATACGAGCAGTACTTC
TRBJ2-2	TRBV9	TRBD1	NA	CASSVRRGINTGELFF	TGTGCCAGCAGCGTCCGCAGGGGGATTAACACCGGGGAGCTGTTTTTT
TRBJ1-1	TRBV28	NA	NA	CASSLIYDTEAFF	TGTGCCAGCAGTTTAATCTACGACACTGAAGCTTTCTTT
TRBJ2-5	TRBV11-3	NA	NA	CASSPAGSETQYF	TGTGCCAGCAGCCCTGCGGGGTCGGAGACCCAGTACTTC
TRBJ1-5	TRBV6-5	TRBD1	NA	CASSYGTGNQPQHF	TGTGCCAGCAGTTACGGGACAGGGAATCAGCCCCAGCATTTT
TRBJ1-1	TRBV9	TRBD1	few	CASSVAAGGTEAFF	TGTGCCAGCAGCGTAGCGGCAGGGGGCACTGAAGCTTTCTTT
TRBJ1-4	TRBV5-1	NA	NA	CASMADKRTGKLFF	TGCGCCAGCATGGCGGACAAGAGGACCGGAAAACTGTTTTTT
TRBJ2-7	TRBV14	NA	NA	CASSFDRGGTYEQYF	TGTGCCAGCAGCTTTGACAGGGGAGGGACCTACGAGCAGTACTTC
TRBJ1-6	TRBV2	NA	few	CASRGGTFHF	TGTGCCAGCAGGGGCGGGACCTTCCACTTT
TRBJ1-1	TRBV7-3	NA	NA	CASSLESNTEAFF	TGTGCCAGCAGCTTAGAGTCGAACACTGAAGCTTTCTTT
TRBJ2-7	TRBV5-4	NA	NA	CASSLWGTGEQYF	TGTGCCAGCAGCTTGTGGGGGACTGGCGAGCAGTACTTC
TRBJ1-1	TRBV2	NA	NA	CASSGQYNTEAFF	TGTGCCAGCAGTGGGCAGTACAACACTGAAGCTTTCTTT
TRBJ1-6	TRBV5-5	NA	many	CASSFADNNSPLHF	TGTGCCAGCAGCTTCGCGGACAATAATTCACCCCTCCACTTT
TRBJ1-2	TRBV14	TRBD1	NA	CASSQSTQGADGYTF	TGTGCCAGCAGCCAAAGTACCCAGGGGGCTGATGGCTACACCTTC
TRBJ2-7	TRBV7-3	TRBD1	NA	CASSTRQGEGEQYF	TGTGCCAGCAGCACCCGACAGGGGGAGGGGGAGCAGTACTTC
TRBJ2-1	TRBV12-3/TRBV12-4	NA	NA	CASRLTTYNEQFF	TGTGCCAGCAGGCTGACAACATACAATGAGCAGTTCTTC
TRBJ1-3	TRBV4-2	NA	once	CASSLGQGGRSGNTIYF	TGTGCCAGCAGCCTAGGCCAGGGAGGGCGGTCTGGAAACACCATATATTTT
TRBJ2-1	TRBV30	NA	NA	CAWSRGQINEQFF	TGTGCCTGGAGTAGGGGACAAATCAATGAGCAGTTCTTC
TRBJ1-1	TRBV7-9	TRBD1	NA	CASSTPGQGGVTEAFF	TGTGCCAGCAGCACCCCCGGACAGGGTGGTGTCACTGAAGCTTTCTTT
TRBJ1-2	TRBV4-1	TRBD1	NA	CASSPNQGADYGYTF	TGCGCCAGCAGCCCCAACCAGGGGGCGGACTATGGCTACACCTTC
TRBJ2-1	TRBV19	NA	NA	CASSPGGMYNEQFF	TGTGCCAGTAGTCCTGGCGGAATGTACAATGAGCAGTTCTTC
TRBJ2-4	TRBV4-1	NA	NA	CASSQGSGRVKNIQYF	TGCGCCAGCAGCCAAGGGTCTGGGAGAGTCAAAAACATTCAGTACTTC
TRBJ1-2	TRBV3-1/TRBV3-2	NA	few	CASSQGPGVNYGYTF	TGTGCCAGCAGCCAAGGGCCAGGGGTGAACTATGGCTACACCTTC
TRBJ2-7	TRBV5-1	TRBD1	NA	CASSLAGGSYEQYF	TGCGCCAGCAGCTTGGCAGGGGGATCCTACGAGCAGTACTTC
TRBJ1-3	TRBV3-1/TRBV3-2	NA	NA	CASSHREAPGNTIYF	TGTGCCAGCAGCCACCGTGAGGCACCTGGAAACACCATATATTTT
TRBJ1-3	TRBV2	TRBD1	NA	CASSELDRGFGNTIYF	TGTGCCAGCAGTGAATTGGACAGGGGGTTCGGAAACACCATATATTTT
TRBJ1-2	TRBV7-8	TRBD1	NA	CASSWDRGLDYGYTF	TGTGCCAGCAGCTGGGACAGGGGGTTGGACTATGGCTACACCTTC
TRBJ2-7	TRBV5-1	NA	NA	CASSQTAGGWEQYF	TGCGCCAGCAGCCAGACTGCCGGGGGATGGGAGCAGTACTTC
TRBJ2-2	TRBV7-3	NA	once	CASSYIPSGSTGELFF	TGTGCCAGCAGTTATATCCCCAGCGGCTCCACCGGGGAGCTGTTTTTT
TRBJ2-6	TRBV5-4	NA	NA	CASSLDRTTGANVLTF	TGTGCCAGCAGCTTGGACAGGACCACTGGGGCCAACGTCCTGACTTTC
TRBJ2-7	TRBV29-1	NA	NA	CSGRDDRYEQYF	TGCAGCGGACGGGATGATAGATACGAGCAGTACTTC
TRBJ2-7	TRBV19	TRBD2	NA	CASSKGSGVNEQYF	TGTGCCAGTAGTAAAGGCAGCGGGGTAAACGAGCAGTACTTC
TRBJ1-2	TRBV28	NA	NA	CASSSRDPAGGYTF	TGTGCCAGCAGCTCCCGAGATCCAGCGGGTGGCTACACCTTC
TRBJ2-7	TRBV13	TRBD1	once	CASSPWDSHRDEQYF	TGTGCCAGCAGCCCCTGGGACAGTCATAGAGACGAGCAGTACTTC
TRBJ1-1	TRBV6-5	NA	NA	CASEAFMNTEAFF	TGTGCCAGCGAGGCCTTCATGAACACTGAAGCTTTCTTT
TRBJ2-3	TRBV9	TRBD2	NA	CASSVVLAGGSGTDTQYF	TGTGCCAGCAGCGTAGTACTAGCGGGGGGCAGCGGCACAGATACGCAGTATTTT
TRBJ2-7	TRBV28	TRBD1	once	CASSSFGTGTYEQYF	TGTGCCAGCAGTTCCTTCGGGACAGGCACTTACGAGCAGTACTTC
TRBJ1-1	TRBV19	NA	NA	CASSRAGNTEAFF	TGTGCCAGTTCCAGGGCAGGGAACACTGAAGCTTTCTTT
TRBJ1-4	TRBV14	NA	once	CASSQGARHHEKLFF	TGTGCCAGCAGCCAGGGGGCAAGGCACCATGAAAAACTGTTTTTT
TRBJ1-6	TRBV5-1	NA	NA	CASSLVAAGGDSPLHF	TGCGCCAGCAGCTTGGTGGCAGCGGGGGGGGATTCACCCCTCCACTTT
TRBJ2-2	TRBV5-1	NA	NA	CASSLVPGSDTGELFF	TGCGCCAGCAGCTTGGTCCCAGGGTCGGACACCGGGGAGCTGTTTTTT
TRBJ1-2	TRBV7-9	TRBD1	NA	CASSLRDREVGYTF	TGTGCCAGCAGCCTCCGGGACAGGGAAGTTGGCTACACCTTC
TRBJ2-2	TRBV6-5	NA	NA	CASNGHGANTGELFF	TGTGCCAGCAACGGCCACGGGGCGAACACCGGGGAGCTGTTTTTT